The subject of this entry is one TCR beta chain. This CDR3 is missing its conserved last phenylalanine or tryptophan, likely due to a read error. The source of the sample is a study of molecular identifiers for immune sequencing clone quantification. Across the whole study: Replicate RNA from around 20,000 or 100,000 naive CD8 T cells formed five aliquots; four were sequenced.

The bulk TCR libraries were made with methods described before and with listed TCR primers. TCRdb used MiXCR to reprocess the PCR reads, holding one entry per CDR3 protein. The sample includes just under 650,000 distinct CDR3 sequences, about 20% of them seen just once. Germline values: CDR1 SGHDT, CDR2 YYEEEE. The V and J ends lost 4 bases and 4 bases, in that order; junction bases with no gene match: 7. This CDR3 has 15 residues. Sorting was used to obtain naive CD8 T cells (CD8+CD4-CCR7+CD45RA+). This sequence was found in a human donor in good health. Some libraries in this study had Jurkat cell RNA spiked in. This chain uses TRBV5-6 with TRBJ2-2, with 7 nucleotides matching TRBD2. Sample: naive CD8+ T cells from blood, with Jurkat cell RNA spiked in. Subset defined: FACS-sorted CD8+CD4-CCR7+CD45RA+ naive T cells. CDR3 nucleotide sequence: TGTGCCAGCAGCGGGGGACCGGGAGGCACCGGGGAGCTGTTTTCC. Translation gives CASSGGPGGTGELFS.